This paragraph covers one TCR beta chain sequence. Its antigen is as yet unknown. Separate from the approximately 670-subject first cohort, the roughly 120-subject validation cohort was the one that the donors belonged to. This record belongs to a study of cytomegalovirus exposure and HLA in healthy donors. Notes on the study in general: According to a subsequent analysis, TCR clusters identified in the first cohort showed a tendency to co-occur across the approximately 120 validation repertoires.

Germline values: CDR1 MDHEN, CDR2 SYDVKM. V was shortened by 4 bases and J by 6 bases, with 4 bases between the two germline ends. CDR3 length equals 11 residues. The protocol was immunoSEQ multiplex PCR, while the TCRdb copy is restricted to in-frame clones and leaves out a portion. The repertoire holds 100,000 to 150,000 clones, with about 88% as singletons. This clonotype was sampled from a woman under 30 in good health and CMV-seronegative. Sequenced sample: PBMCs. V gene TRBV28 combines with J gene TRBJ1-5; D call uncertain. In DNA form, the CDR3 reads TGTGCCAGCAGTTCGGGTCAGCCCCAGCATTTT. It yields the protein CASSSGQPQHF.